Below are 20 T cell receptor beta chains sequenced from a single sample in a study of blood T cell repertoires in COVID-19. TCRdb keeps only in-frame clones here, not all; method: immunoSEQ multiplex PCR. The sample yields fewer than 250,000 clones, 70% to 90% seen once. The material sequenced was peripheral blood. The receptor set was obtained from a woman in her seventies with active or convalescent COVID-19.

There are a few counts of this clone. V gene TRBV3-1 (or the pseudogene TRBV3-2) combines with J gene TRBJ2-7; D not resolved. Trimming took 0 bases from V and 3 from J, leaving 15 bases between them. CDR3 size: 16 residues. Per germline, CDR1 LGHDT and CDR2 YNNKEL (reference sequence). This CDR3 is CASSQESSPEFYEQYF. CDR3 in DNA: TGTGCCAGCAGCCAAGAATCCAGTCCCGAATTCTACGAGCAGTACTTC.

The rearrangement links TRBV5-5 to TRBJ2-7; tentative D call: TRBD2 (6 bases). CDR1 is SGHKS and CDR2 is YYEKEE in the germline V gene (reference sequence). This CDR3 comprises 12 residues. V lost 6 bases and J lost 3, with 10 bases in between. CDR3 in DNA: TGTGCCAGCACTAGCGTATACTACGAGCAGTACTTC. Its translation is CASTSVYYEQYF.

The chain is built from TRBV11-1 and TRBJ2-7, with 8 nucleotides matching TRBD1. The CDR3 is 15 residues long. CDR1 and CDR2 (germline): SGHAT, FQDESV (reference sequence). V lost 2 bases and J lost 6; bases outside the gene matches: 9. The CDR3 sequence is CASSLFGQGESEQYF. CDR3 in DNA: TGTGCCAGCAGCTTATTTGGACAGGGAGAAAGCGAGCAGTACTTC.

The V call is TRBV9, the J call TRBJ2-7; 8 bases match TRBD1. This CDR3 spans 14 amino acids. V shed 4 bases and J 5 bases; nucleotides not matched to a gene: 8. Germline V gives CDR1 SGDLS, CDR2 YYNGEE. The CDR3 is CASSPRTGLNEQYF. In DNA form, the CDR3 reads TGTGCCAGCAGCCCTCGGACAGGGTTAAACGAGCAGTACTTC.

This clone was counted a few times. CDR3 in DNA: TGTGCCAGCACCGTAACACCCACAGGGCCCTACGAGCAGTACTTC. Amino acid sequence: CASTVTPTGPYEQYF. The gene calls are TRBV7-2 and TRBJ2-7; D perhaps matches TRBD1 (6 bases). This CDR3 has 15 residues. Trimming cost V 7 bases and J 2 bases, with 18 bases left between them. Per germline, CDR1 SGHTA and CDR2 FQGNSA.

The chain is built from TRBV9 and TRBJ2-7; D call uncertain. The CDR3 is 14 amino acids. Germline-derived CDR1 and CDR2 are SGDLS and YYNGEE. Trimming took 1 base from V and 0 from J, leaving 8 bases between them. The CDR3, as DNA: TGTGCCAGCAGCGTAAGCCCGAGCTCCTACGAGCAGTACTTC. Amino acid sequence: CASSVSPSSYEQYF. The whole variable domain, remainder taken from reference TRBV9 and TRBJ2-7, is DSGVTQTPKHLITATGQRVTLRCSPRSGDLSVYWYQQSLDQGLQFLIQYYNGEERAKGNILERFSAQQFPDLHSELNLSSLELGDSALYFCASSVSPSSYEQYFGPGTRLTVT.

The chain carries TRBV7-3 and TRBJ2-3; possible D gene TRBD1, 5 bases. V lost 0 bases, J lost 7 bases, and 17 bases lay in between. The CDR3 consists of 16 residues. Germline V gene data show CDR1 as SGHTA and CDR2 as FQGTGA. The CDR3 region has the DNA TGTGCCAGCAGCTTAACCCCTGTGGTCAGGGCGAATACGCAGTATTTT. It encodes CASSLTPVVRANTQYF.

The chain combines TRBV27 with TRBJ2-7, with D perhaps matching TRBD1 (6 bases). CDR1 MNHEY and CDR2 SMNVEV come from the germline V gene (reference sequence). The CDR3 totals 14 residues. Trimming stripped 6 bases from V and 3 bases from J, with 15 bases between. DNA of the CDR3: TGTGCCAGCAGGTCGATCGGCAGGGGCTACGAGCAGTACTTC. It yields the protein CASRSIGRGYEQYF.

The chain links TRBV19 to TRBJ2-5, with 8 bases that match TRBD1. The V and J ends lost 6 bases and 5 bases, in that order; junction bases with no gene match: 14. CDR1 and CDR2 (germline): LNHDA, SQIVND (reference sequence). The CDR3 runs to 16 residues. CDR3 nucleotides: TGTGCCAGTAGCACCCAGACAGGGGTAAACACGGAGACCCAGTACTTC. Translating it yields CASSTQTGVNTETQYF.

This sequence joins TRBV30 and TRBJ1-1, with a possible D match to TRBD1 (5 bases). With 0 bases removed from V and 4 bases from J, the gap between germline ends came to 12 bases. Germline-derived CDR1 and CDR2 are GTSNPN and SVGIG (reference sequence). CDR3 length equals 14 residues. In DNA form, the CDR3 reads TGTGCCTGGAGTGTACGATCCGGGGGCACTGAAGCTTTCTTT. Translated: CAWSVRSGGTEAFF.

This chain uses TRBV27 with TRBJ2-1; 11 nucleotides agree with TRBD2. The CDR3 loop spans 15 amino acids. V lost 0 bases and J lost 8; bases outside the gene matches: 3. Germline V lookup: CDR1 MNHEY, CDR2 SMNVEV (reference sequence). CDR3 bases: TGTGCCAGCAGTTTATCTAGCGGGAGGGTCCATGAGCAGTTCTTC. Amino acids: CASSLSSGRVHEQFF.

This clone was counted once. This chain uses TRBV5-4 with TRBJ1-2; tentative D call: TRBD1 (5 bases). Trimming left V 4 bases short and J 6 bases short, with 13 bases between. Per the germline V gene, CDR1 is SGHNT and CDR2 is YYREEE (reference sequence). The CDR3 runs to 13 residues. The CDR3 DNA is TGTGCCAGCAGCAAAGACAGAAAGCATGGCTACACCTTC. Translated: CASSKDRKHGYTF.

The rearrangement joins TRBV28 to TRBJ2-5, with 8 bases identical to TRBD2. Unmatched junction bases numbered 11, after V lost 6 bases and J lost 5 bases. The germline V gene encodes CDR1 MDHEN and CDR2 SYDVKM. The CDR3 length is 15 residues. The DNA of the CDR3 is TGTGCCAGCAGCCCGCGTAGGGCTAGCGGGGAGACCCAGTACTTC. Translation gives CASSPRRASGETQYF. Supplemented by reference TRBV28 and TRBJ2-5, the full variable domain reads DVKVTQSSRYLVKRTGEKVFLECVQDMDHENMFWYRQDPGLGLRLIYFSYDVKMKEKGDIPEGYSVSREKKERFSLILESASTNQTSMYLCASSPRRASGETQYFGPGTRLLVL.

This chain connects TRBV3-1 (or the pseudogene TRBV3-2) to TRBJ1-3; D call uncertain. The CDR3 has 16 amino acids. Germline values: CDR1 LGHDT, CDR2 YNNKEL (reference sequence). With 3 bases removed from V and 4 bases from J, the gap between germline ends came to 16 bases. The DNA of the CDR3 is TGTGCCAGCAGCCACGGCGCTCGAGCGGGAGGAAACACCATATATTTT. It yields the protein CASSHGARAGGNTIYF.

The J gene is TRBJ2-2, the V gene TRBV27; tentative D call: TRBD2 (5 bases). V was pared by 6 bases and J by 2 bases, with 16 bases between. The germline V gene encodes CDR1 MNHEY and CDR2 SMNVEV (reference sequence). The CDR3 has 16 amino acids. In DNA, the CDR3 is TGTGCCAGCAGCCCATTCGGGATCTATAACACCGGGGAGCTGTTTTTT. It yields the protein CASSPFGIYNTGELFF.

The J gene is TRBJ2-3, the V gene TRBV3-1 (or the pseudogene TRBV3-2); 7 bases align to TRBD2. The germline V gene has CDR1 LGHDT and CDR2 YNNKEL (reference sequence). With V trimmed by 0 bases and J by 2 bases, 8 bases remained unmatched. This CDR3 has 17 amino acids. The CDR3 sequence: CASSQEVVAGYTDTQYF. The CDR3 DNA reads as TGTGCCAGCAGCCAAGAAGTTGTAGCGGGCTACACAGATACGCAGTATTTT.

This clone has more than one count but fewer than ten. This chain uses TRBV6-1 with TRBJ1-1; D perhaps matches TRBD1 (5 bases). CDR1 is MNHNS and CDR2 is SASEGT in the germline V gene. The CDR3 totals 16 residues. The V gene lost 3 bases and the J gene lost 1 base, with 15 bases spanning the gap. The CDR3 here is CASSDPQGIGNTEAFF. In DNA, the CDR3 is TGTGCCAGCAGTGATCCCCAGGGTATCGGGAACACTGAAGCTTTCTTT.

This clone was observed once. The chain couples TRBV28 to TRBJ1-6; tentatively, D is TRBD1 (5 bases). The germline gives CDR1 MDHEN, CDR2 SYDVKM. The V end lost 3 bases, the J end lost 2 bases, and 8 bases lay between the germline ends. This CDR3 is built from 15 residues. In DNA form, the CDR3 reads TGTGCCAGCAGTTTGACGACAGCCTATAATTCACCCCTCCACTTT. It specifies CASSLTTAYNSPLHF. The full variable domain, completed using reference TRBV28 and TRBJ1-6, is DVKVTQSSRYLVKRTGEKVFLECVQDMDHENMFWYRQDPGLGLRLIYFSYDVKMKEKGDIPEGYSVSREKKERFSLILESASTNQTSMYLCASSLTTAYNSPLHFGNGTRLTVT.

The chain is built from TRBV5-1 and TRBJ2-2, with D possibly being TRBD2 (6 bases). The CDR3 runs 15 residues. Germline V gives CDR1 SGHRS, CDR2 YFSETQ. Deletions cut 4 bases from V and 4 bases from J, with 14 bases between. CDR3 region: CASSNGRTGTGELFF. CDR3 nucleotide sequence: TGCGCCAGCAGCAACGGGAGAACGGGCACCGGGGAGCTGTTTTTT.

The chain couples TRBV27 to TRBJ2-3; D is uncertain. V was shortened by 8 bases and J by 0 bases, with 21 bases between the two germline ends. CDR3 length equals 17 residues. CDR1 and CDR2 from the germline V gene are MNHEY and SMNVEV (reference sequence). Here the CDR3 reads CASSFLNLGPSTDTQYF. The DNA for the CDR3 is TGTGCCAGCTCCTTCTTAAACCTCGGTCCTAGCACAGATACGCAGTATTTT.